A selection of T cell receptor beta chains follows, all from one sample in a study of T cell changes during pregnancy in multiple sclerosis. The assay was immunoSEQ multiplex PCR, and TCRdb's table has in-frame clones only and misses some. The sample has about 97,000 clones; 90% are singletons. The source was peripheral blood, collected in the second trimester of pregnancy. These receptors were collected from a female donor in good health, enrolled as a control in a pregnancy study. The CDR3 runs from the conserved cysteine through the conserved F or W. The D gene is left open where the match is weak. A clone size is listed for some rows: how often the clone was seen (once, few, many), or a class if it is expanded.

J gene	V gene	D gene	clone size	CDR3 protein	CDR3 DNA
TRBJ1-4	TRBV5-6	.	.	CASSLGGGTLGEKLFF	TGTGCCAGCAGCTTGGGGGGGGGAACCTTGGGAGAAAAACTGTTTTTT
TRBJ1-5	TRBV6-6	.	once	CASSYAGHDQPQHF	TGTGCCAGCAGTTACGCGGGCCACGATCAGCCCCAGCATTTT
TRBJ2-7	TRBV19	TRBD1	.	CASSIARGPAYEQYF	TGTGCCAGTAGTATAGCCAGGGGGCCAGCCTACGAGCAGTACTTC
TRBJ2-5	TRBV10-3	TRBD2	.	CAISESGDYSPQYF	TGTGCCATCAGTGAGTCGGGGGACTATTCGCCCCAGTACTTC
TRBJ2-7	TRBV6-6	.	.	CASIRGYEQYF	TGTGCCAGCATCAGGGGCTACGAGCAGTACTTC
TRBJ2-1	TRBV4-2	TRBD2	once	CASSQTSGYNEQFF	TGTGCCAGCAGCCAGACTAGCGGCTACAATGAGCAGTTCTTC
TRBJ1-2	TRBV7-8	TRBD1	.	CASSLARTGQIYGYTF	TGTGCCAGCAGCTTAGCCCGGACAGGGCAGATCTATGGCTACACCTTC
TRBJ2-7	TRBV7-7	.	.	CASSLGEEYEQYF	TGTGCTAGCAGCTTAGGGGAGGAGTACGAGCAGTACTTC
TRBJ2-7	TRBV5-1	.	.	CASSSSGGEQYF	TGCGCCAGCAGCTCCAGCGGAGGGGAGCAGTACTTC
TRBJ2-3	TRBV11-2	.	.	CASSSSDTQYF	TGTGCCAGCAGCTCCTCAGATACGCAGTATTTT
TRBJ1-3	TRBV19	.	.	CASTLYAGAFNTIYF	TGTGCCAGTACCCTGTATGCAGGGGCTTTCAACACCATATATTTT
TRBJ2-1	TRBV15	.	few	CATSGRGRDTAYNEQFF	TGTGCCACCAGCGGACGGGGAAGGGATACAGCCTACAATGAGCAGTTCTTC
TRBJ2-5	TRBV2	TRBD1	.	CASSEFGTGDGETQYF	TGTGCCAGCAGTGAATTTGGGACAGGGGATGGAGAGACCCAGTACTTC
TRBJ1-2	TRBV30	TRBD1	.	CASPGQGGNYGYTF	TGTGCCTCCCCAGGACAGGGAGGGAACTATGGCTACACCTTC
TRBJ1-1	TRBV9	.	once	CASSVVGRLNTEAFF	TGTGCCAGCAGCGTAGTGGGCAGGCTGAACACTGAAGCTTTCTTT
TRBJ2-1	TRBV18	TRBD2	.	CASSSRTSGSLREQFF	TGTGCCAGCTCATCCCGGACTAGCGGGAGCCTGAGGGAGCAGTTCTTC
TRBJ2-5	TRBV19	.	.	CASTGRAWETQYF	TGTGCCAGTACCGGCAGGGCTTGGGAGACCCAGTACTTC
TRBJ2-3	TRBV5-1	.	.	CASSLGLVGTDTQYF	TGCGCCAGCAGCTTGGGACTAGTGGGCACAGATACGCAGTATTTT
TRBJ2-4	TRBV5-1	TRBD2	.	CASSYKGGENIQYF	TGCGCCAGCAGCTACAAGGGAGGGGAAAACATTCAGTACTTC
TRBJ1-2	TRBV9	TRBD1	.	CASSPRDSPNYGYTF	TGTGCCAGCAGCCCCCGGGACAGTCCCAACTATGGCTACACCTTC
TRBJ2-7	TRBV27	.	.	CASSLGQRAYEQYF	TGTGCCAGCAGCCTAGGACAACGGGCCTACGAGCAGTACTTC
TRBJ2-2	TRBV5-1	TRBD2	.	CASSWGLAGINTGELFF	TGCGCCAGCAGCTGGGGACTAGCGGGTATTAACACCGGGGAGCTGTTTTTT